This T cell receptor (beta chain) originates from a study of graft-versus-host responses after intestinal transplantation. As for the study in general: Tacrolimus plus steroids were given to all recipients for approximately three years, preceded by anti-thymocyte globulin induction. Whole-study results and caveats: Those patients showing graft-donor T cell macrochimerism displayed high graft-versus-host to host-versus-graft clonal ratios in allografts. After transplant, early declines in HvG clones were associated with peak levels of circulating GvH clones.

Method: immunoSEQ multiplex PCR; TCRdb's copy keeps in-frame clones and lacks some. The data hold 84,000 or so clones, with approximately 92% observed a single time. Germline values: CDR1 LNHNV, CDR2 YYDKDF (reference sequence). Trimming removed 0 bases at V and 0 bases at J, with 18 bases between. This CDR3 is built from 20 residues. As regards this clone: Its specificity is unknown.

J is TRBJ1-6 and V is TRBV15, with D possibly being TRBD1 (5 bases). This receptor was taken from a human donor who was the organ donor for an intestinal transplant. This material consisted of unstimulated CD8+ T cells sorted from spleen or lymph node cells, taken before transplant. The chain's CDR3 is CATSRDRELGGYSYNSPLHF. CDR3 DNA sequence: TGTGCCACCAGCAGAGATCGGGAACTTGGGGGGTACTCCTATAATTCACCCCTCCACTTT.